Listed below are T cell receptor beta chains from one sample, sequenced in a study of CD8 T cells in Susac syndrome. TCRdb reprocessed the immunoSEQ multiplex PCR reads via MiXCR and lists one record per CDR3 protein. The sample includes some 130,000 distinct CDR3 sequences, around nine tenths seen only once; the top ten take around 0.24%. Sequencing was done on a sample of CD8+ T cells from PBMCs. The source is a human donor with multiple sclerosis. CDR3s include the opening cysteine and the closing phenylalanine or tryptophan. Each record gives: D gene, clone size, V gene, J gene, CDR3 protein, CDR3 DNA. A D gene is named only where the DNA matches it firmly. The size of a clone is reported for some rows only, either as once, few or many, or as a class for expanded clones.

d_call: NA
clone_size: NA
v_call: TRBV27
j_call: TRBJ1-2
cdr3_aa: CASSLFWGALTNYGYTF
cdr3_nt: TGTGCCAGCAGTTTATTCTGGGGGGCCCTGACTAACTATGGCTACACCTTC

d_call: NA
clone_size: NA
v_call: TRBV4-1
j_call: TRBJ1-5
cdr3_aa: CASSQFGTDGSQPQHF
cdr3_nt: TGCGCCAGCAGCCAATTCGGGACCGACGGGAGTCAGCCCCAGCATTTT

d_call: NA
clone_size: NA
v_call: TRBV6-1
j_call: TRBJ1-2
cdr3_aa: CASSEILVQGRLNYGYTF
cdr3_nt: TGTGCCAGCAGTGAAATCTTGGTACAAGGACGGCTTAACTATGGCTACACCTTC

d_call: NA
clone_size: NA
v_call: TRBV10-3
j_call: TRBJ1-1
cdr3_aa: CAISDSVNTEAFF
cdr3_nt: TGTGCCATCAGTGATTCAGTGAACACTGAAGCTTTCTTT

d_call: TRBD1
clone_size: NA
v_call: TRBV9
j_call: TRBJ2-7
cdr3_aa: CASSVGQGNPTYEQYF
cdr3_nt: TGTGCCAGCAGCGTAGGACAGGGTAATCCTACCTACGAGCAGTACTTC

d_call: NA
clone_size: NA
v_call: TRBV28
j_call: TRBJ2-1
cdr3_aa: CASKAAGLNNEQFF
cdr3_nt: TGTGCCAGCAAGGCGGCTGGTCTGAACAATGAGCAGTTCTTC

d_call: NA
clone_size: NA
v_call: TRBV19
j_call: TRBJ2-2
cdr3_aa: CASTVSEPSGELFF
cdr3_nt: TGTGCCAGTACGGTTAGCGAGCCGTCAGGGGAGCTGTTTTTT

d_call: NA
clone_size: NA
v_call: TRBV24-1
j_call: TRBJ1-5
cdr3_aa: CATSDWQGDQPQHF
cdr3_nt: TGTGCCACCAGTGATTGGCAGGGCGACCAGCCCCAGCATTTT

d_call: NA
clone_size: NA
v_call: TRBV10-3
j_call: TRBJ1-1
cdr3_aa: CAISPWGGSNTEAFF
cdr3_nt: TGTGCCATCAGTCCCTGGGGGGGATCAAACACTGAAGCTTTCTTT

d_call: TRBD2
clone_size: once
v_call: TRBV27
j_call: TRBJ2-3
cdr3_aa: CASTSGVTDTQYF
cdr3_nt: TGTGCCAGCACTAGCGGTGTCACAGATACGCAGTATTTT

d_call: NA
clone_size: NA
v_call: TRBV27
j_call: TRBJ2-7
cdr3_aa: CASSSSRSAYEQYF
cdr3_nt: TGTGCCAGCAGTTCCAGCCGGAGCGCCTACGAGCAGTACTTC

d_call: NA
clone_size: NA
v_call: TRBV6-5
j_call: TRBJ2-2
cdr3_aa: CASSYGGTGELFF
cdr3_nt: TGTGCCAGCAGTTACGGCGGGACCGGGGAGCTGTTTTTT

d_call: TRBD1
clone_size: NA
v_call: TRBV4-1
j_call: TRBJ2-7
cdr3_aa: CASSQAAGGLSYEQYF
cdr3_nt: TGCGCCAGCAGCCAGGCCGCAGGGGGCTTGTCCTACGAGCAGTACTTC

d_call: NA
clone_size: NA
v_call: TRBV4-1
j_call: TRBJ2-7
cdr3_aa: CASSQEGTAALQYF
cdr3_nt: TGCGCCAGCAGCCAAGAAGGGACTGCAGCCTTGCAGTACTTC

d_call: NA
clone_size: NA
v_call: TRBV12-3/TRBV12-4
j_call: TRBJ1-5
cdr3_aa: CASSRPGPRGPQHF
cdr3_nt: TGTGCCAGCAGTCGTCCGGGACCCCGAGGGCCCCAGCATTTT

d_call: NA
clone_size: NA
v_call: TRBV27
j_call: TRBJ2-7
cdr3_aa: CASSFGDFSGAYEQYF
cdr3_nt: TGTGCCAGCAGTTTCGGTGATTTTAGCGGAGCTTACGAGCAGTACTTC

d_call: NA
clone_size: NA
v_call: TRBV4-3
j_call: TRBJ2-3
cdr3_aa: CASSQTHTDTQYF
cdr3_nt: TGCGCCAGCAGCCAAACTCACACAGATACGCAGTATTTT

d_call: NA
clone_size: NA
v_call: TRBV9
j_call: TRBJ1-6
cdr3_aa: CASSVDKLLSYNSPLHF
cdr3_nt: TGTGCCAGCAGCGTAGATAAGCTCCTCTCCTATAATTCACCCCTCCACTTT

d_call: TRBD1
clone_size: NA
v_call: TRBV9
j_call: TRBJ1-1
cdr3_aa: CASSVGQGARNTEAFF
cdr3_nt: TGTGCCAGCAGCGTAGGGCAGGGGGCTCGGAACACTGAAGCTTTCTTT

d_call: NA
clone_size: NA
v_call: TRBV4-1
j_call: TRBJ1-1
cdr3_aa: CASSHGQMNTEAFF
cdr3_nt: TGCGCCAGCAGCCACGGACAGATGAACACTGAAGCTTTCTTT